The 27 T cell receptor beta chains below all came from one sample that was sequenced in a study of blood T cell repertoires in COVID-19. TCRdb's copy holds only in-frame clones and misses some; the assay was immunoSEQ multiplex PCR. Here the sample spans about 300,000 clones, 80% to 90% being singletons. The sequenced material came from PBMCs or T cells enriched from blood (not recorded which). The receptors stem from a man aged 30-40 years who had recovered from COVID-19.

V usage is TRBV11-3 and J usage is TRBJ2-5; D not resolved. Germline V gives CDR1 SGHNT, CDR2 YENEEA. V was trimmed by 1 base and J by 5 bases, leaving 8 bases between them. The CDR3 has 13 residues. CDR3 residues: CASSLGLEETQYF. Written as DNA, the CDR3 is TGTGCCAGCAGCTTAGGCCTGGAGGAGACCCAGTACTTC.

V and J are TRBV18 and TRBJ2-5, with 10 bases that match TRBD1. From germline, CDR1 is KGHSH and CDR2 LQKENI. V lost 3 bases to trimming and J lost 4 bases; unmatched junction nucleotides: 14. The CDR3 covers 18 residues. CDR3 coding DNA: TGTGCCAGCTCACCCCTAACCTGGACAGGGGGATTGGGAGAGACCCAGTACTTC. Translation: CASSPLTWTGGLGETQYF. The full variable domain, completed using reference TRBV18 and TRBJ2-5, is NAGVMQNPRHLVRRRGQEARLRCSPMKGHSHVYWYRQLPEEGLKFMVYLQKENIIDESGMPKERFSAEFPKEGPSILRIQQVVRGDSAAYFCASSPLTWTGGLGETQYFGPGTRLLVL.

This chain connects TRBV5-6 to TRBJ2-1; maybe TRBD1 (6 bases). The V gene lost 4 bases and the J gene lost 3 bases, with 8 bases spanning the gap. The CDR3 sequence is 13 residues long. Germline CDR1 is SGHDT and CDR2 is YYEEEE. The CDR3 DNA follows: TGTGCCAGCAGCCGGGACAACTACAATGAGCAGTTCTTC. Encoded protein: CASSRDNYNEQFF.

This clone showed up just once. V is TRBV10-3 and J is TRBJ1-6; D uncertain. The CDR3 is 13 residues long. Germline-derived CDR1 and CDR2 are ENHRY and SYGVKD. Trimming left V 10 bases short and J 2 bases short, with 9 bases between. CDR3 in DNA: TGTGCCAGCCTCGGGACCTATAATTCACCCCTCCACTTT. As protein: CASLGTYNSPLHF.

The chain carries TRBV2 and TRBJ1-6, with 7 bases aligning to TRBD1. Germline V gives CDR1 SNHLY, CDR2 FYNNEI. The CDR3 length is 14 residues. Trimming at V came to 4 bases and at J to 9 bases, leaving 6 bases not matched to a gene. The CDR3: CASSGGQGGSPLHF. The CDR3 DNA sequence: TGTGCCAGCAGTGGAGGGCAGGGGGGTTCACCCCTCCACTTT.

Written as DNA, the CDR3 is TGTGCCAGCAGCCCCCCCGAGCTCACAGATACGCAGTATTTT. It translates to CASSPPELTDTQYF. The V and J genes are TRBV9 and TRBJ2-3; D unclear. The CDR3 contains 14 residues. V was shortened by 4 bases and J by 2 bases, with 11 bases between the two germline ends. In germline, CDR1 is SGDLS, CDR2 YYNGEE.

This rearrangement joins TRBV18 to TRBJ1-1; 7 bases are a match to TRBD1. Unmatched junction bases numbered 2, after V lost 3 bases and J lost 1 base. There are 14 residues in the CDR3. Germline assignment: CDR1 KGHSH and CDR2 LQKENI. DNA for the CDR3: TGTGCCAGCTCACCGACAGGGTCGAACACTGAAGCTTTCTTT. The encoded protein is CASSPTGSNTEAFF.

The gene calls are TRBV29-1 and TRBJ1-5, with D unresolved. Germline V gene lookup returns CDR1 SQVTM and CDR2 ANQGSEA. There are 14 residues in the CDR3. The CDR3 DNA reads TGCAGGGGCGTTGGCTCAGTAAGCAATCAGCCCCAGCATTTT. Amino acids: CRGVGSVSNQPQHF.

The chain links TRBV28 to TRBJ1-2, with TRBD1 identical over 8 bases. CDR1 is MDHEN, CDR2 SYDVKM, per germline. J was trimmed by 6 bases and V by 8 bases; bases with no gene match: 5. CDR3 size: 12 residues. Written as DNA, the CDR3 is TGTGCCAGCCACCAGGGGGCCGATGGCTACACCTTC. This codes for CASHQGADGYTF.

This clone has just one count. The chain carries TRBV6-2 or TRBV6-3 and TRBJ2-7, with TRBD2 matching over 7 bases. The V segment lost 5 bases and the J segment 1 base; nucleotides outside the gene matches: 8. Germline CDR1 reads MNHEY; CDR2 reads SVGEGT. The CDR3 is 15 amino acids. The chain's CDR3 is CASSLTSGASYEQYF. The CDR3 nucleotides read TGTGCCAGCAGTCTGACCAGCGGGGCTTCCTACGAGCAGTACTTC.

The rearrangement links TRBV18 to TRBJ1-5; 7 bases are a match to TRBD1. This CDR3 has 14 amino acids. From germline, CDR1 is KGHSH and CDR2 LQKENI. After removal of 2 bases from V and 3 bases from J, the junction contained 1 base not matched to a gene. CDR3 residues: CASSPGQVNQPQHF. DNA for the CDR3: TGTGCCAGCTCACCAGGACAGGTCAATCAGCCCCAGCATTTT.

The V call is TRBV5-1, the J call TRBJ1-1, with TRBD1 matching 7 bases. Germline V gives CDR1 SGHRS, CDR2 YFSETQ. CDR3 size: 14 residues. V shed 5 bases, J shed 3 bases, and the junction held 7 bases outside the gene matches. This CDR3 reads CASSKGATHTEAFF. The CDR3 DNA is TGCGCCAGCAGTAAGGGGGCCACGCACACTGAAGCTTTCTTT.

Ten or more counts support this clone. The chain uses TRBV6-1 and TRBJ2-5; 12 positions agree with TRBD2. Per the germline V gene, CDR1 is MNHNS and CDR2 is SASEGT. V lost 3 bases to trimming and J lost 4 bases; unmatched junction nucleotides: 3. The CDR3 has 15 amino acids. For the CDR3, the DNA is TGTGCCAGCAGTGAGACTAGCGGGGGAGCAGAGACCCAGTACTTC. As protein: CASSETSGGAETQYF.

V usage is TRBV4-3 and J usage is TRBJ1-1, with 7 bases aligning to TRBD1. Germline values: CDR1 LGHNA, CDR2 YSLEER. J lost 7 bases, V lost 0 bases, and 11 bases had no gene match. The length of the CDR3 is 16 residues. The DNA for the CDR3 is TGCGCCAGCAGCCAAGAGATGACGAGGGGGCAGAATGAAGCTTTCTTT. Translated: CASSQEMTRGQNEAFF.

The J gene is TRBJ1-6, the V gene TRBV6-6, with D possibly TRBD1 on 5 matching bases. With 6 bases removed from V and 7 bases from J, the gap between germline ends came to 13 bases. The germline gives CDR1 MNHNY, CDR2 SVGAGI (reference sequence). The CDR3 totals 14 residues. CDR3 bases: TGTGCCAGCAGCCTTGGACAAACAAATTCACCCCTCCACTTT. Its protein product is CASSLGQTNSPLHF.

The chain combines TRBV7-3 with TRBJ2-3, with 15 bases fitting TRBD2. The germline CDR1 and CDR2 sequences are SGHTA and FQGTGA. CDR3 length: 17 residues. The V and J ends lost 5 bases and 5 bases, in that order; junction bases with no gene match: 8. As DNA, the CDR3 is TGTGCCAGCAGCCTGACCGGGACTAGCGGGGGGAGAGATACGCAGTATTTT. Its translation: CASSLTGTSGGRDTQYF.

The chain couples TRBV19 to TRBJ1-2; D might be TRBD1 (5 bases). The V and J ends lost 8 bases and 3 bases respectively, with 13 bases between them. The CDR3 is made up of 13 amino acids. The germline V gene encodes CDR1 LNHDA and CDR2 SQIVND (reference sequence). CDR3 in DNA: TGTGCCAGTTGTCGACAGAGAGACTATGGCTACACCTTC. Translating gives CASCRQRDYGYTF.

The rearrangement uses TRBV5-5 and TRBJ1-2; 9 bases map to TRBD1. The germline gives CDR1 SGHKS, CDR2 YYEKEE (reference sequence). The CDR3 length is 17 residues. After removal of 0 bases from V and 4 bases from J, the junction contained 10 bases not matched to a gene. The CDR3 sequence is CASSLGDRDGAGYGYTF. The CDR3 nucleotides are TGTGCCAGCAGCTTGGGGGACAGGGATGGGGCCGGCTATGGCTACACCTTC. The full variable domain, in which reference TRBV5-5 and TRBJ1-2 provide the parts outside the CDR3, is DAGVTQSPTHLIKTRGQQVTLRCSPISGHKSVSWYQQVLGQGPQFIFQYYEKEERGRGNFPDRFSARQFPNYSSELNVNALLLGDSALYLCASSLGDRDGAGYGYTFGSGTRLTVV.

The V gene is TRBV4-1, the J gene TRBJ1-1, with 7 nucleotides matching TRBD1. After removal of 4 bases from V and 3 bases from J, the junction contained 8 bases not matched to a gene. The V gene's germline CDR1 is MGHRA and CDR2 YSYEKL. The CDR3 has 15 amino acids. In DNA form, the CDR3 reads TGCGCCAGCAGCCGACCAGGGGGTAGGTACACTGAAGCTTTCTTT. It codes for CASSRPGGRYTEAFF.

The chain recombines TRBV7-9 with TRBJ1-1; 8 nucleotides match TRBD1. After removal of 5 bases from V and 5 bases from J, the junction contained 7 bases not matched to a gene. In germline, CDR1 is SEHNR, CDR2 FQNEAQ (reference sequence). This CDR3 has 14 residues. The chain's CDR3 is CASSDRGRDTEAFF. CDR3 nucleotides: TGTGCCAGCAGCGACAGGGGAAGGGATACTGAAGCTTTCTTT. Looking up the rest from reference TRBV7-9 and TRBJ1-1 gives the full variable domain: DTGVSQNPRHKITKRGQNVTFRCDPISEHNRLYWYRQTLGQGPEFLTYFQNEAQLEKSRLLSDRFSAERPKGSFSTLEIQRTEQGDSAMYLCASSDRGRDTEAFFGQGTRLTVV.

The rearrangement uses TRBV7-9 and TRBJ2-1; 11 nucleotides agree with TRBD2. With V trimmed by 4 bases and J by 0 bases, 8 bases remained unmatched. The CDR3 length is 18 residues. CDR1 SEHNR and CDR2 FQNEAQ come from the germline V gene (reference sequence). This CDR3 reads CASSWTSGQKNSYNEQFF. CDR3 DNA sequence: TGTGCCAGCAGCTGGACTAGCGGGCAGAAAAACTCCTACAATGAGCAGTTCTTC. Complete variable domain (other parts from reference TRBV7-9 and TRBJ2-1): DTGVSQNPRHKITKRGQNVTFRCDPISEHNRLYWYRQTLGQGPEFLTYFQNEAQLEKSRLLSDRFSAERPKGSFSTLEIQRTEQGDSAMYLCASSWTSGQKNSYNEQFFGPGTRLTVL.

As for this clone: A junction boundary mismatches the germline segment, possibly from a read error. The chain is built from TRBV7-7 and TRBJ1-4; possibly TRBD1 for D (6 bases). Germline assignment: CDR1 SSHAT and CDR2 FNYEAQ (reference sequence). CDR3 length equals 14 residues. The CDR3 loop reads CASSNTGRAEKLFF. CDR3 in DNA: TGTGCTAGCAGCAACACAGGGCGGGCTGAAAAACTGTTTTTT.

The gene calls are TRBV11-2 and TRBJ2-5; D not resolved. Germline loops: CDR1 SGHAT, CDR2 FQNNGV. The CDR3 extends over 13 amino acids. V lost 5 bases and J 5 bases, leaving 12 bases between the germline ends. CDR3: CASSPSMEETQYF. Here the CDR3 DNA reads TGTGCCAGCAGCCCCAGCATGGAGGAGACCCAGTACTTC.

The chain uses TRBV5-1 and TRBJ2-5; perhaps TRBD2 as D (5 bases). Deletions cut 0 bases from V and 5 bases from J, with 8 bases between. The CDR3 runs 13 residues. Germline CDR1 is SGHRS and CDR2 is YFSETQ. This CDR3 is CASSLARTETQYF. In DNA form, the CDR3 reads TGCGCCAGCAGCTTGGCCAGGACTGAGACCCAGTACTTC.

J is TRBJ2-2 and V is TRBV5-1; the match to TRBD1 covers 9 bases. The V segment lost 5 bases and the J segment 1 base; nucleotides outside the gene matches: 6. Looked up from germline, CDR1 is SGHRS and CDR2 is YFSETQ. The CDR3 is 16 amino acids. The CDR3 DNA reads TGCGCCAGCAGAAAACCGGGACAGGGGAACACCGGGGAGCTGTTTTTT. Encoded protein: CASRKPGQGNTGELFF.

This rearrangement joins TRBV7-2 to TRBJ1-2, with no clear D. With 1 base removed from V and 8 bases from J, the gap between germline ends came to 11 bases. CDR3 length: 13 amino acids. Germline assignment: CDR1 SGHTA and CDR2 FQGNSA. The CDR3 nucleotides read TGTGCCAGCAGCTTAGGATATAGCACCGGCTACACCTTC. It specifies CASSLGYSTGYTF.

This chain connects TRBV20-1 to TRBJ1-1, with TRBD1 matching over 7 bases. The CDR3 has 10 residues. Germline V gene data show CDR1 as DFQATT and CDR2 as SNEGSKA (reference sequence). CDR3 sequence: CRAGGTEAFF. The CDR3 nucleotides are TGCAGAGCAGGGGGCACTGAAGCTTTCTTT.